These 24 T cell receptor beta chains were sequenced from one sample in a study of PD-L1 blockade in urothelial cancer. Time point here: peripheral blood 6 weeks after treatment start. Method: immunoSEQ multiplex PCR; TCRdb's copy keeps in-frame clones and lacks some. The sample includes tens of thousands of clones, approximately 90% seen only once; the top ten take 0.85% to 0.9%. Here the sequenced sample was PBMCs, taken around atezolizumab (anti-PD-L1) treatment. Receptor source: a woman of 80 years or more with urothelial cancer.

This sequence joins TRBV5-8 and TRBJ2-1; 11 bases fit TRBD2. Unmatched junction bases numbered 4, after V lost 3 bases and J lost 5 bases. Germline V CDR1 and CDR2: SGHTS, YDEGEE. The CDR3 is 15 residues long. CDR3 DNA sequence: TGTGCCAGCAGCTCTAGCGGGAGGTCCCACAATGAGCAGTTCTTC. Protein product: CASSSSGRSHNEQFF.

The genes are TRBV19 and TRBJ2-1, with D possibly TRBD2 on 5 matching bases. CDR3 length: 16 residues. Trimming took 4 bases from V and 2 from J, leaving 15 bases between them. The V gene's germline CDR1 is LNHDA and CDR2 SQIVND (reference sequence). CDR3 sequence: CASSTEGGPPYNEQFF. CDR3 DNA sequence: TGTGCCAGTAGTACCGAGGGCGGCCCGCCCTACAATGAGCAGTTCTTC.

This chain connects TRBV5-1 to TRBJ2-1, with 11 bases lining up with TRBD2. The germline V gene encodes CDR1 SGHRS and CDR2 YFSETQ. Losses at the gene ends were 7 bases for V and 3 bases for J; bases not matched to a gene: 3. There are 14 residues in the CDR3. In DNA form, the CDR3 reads TGCGCCAGCTTTAGCGGGGGGGTCTACAATGAGCAGTTCTTC. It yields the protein CASFSGGVYNEQFF.

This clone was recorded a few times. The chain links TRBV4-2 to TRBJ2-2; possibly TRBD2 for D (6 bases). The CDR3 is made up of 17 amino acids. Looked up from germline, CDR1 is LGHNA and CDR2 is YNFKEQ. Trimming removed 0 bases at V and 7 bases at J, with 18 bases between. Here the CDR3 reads CASSQDLGGSIGGELFF. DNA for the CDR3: TGTGCCAGCAGCCAAGATCTCGGAGGGAGCATCGGCGGGGAGCTGTTTTTT.

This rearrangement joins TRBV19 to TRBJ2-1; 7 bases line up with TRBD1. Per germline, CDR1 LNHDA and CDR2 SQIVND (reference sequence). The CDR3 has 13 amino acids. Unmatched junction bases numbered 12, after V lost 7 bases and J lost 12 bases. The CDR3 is CASNPRGINVQFF. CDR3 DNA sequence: TGTGCCAGTAACCCCAGGGGGATTAACGTGCAGTTCTTC.

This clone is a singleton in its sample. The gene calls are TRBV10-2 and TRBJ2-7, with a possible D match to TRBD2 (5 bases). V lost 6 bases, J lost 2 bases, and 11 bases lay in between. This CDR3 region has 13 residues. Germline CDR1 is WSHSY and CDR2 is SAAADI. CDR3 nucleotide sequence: TGCGCCAGCAGCGTAAGCGGAACCTACGAGCAGTACTTC. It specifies CASSVSGTYEQYF.

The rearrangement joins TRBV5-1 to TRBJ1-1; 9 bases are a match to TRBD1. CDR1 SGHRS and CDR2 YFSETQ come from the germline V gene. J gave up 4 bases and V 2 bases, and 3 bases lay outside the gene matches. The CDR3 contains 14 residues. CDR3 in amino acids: CASSFADRGTEAFF. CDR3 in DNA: TGCGCCAGCAGCTTCGCGGACAGGGGCACTGAAGCTTTCTTT.

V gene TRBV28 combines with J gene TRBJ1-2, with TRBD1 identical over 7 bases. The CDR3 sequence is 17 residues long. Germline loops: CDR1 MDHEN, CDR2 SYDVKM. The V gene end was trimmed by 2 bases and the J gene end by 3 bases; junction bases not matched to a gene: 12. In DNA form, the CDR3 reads TGTGCCAGCAGTTTACCCGCCCCTGGGCAGGGGGACTATGGCTACACCTTC. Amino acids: CASSLPAPGQGDYGYTF.

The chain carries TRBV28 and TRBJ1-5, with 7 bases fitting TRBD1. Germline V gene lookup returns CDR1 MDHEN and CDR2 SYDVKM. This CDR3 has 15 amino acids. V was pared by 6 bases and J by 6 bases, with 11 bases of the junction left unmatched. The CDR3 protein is CASRSAGGGLQPQHF. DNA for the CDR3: TGTGCCAGCAGGTCCGCGGGAGGGGGCCTTCAGCCCCAGCATTTT.

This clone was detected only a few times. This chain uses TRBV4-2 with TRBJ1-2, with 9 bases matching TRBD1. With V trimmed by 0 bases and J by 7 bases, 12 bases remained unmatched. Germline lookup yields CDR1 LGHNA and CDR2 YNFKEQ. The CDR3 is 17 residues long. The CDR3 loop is CASSQDVTGGSLGGYTF. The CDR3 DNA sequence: TGTGCCAGCAGCCAAGATGTAACAGGGGGCTCATTGGGTGGCTACACCTTC.

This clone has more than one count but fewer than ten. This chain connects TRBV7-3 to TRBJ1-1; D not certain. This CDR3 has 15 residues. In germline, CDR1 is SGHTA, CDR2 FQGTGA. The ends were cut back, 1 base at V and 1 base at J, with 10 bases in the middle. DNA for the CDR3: TGTGCCAGCAGCTTAATGGCCGTAACGAACACTGAAGCTTTCTTT. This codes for CASSLMAVTNTEAFF.

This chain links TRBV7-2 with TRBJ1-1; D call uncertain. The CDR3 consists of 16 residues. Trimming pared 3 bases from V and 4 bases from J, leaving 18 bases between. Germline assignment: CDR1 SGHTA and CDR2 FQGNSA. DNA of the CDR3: TGTGCCAGCAGCTTGGCGACAAGCTCCTCCGGCACTGAAGCTTTCTTT. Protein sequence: CASSLATSSSGTEAFF.

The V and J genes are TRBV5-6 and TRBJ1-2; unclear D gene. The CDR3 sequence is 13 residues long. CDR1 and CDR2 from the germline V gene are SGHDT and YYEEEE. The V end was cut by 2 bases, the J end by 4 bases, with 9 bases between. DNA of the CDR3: TGTGCCAGCAGCTTTGGAGGGAGCTATGGCTACACCTTC. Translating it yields CASSFGGSYGYTF.

The CDR3: CASRSQGRHYEQYF. CDR3 coding DNA: TGTGCCAGCAGATCGCAGGGGCGACACTACGAGCAGTACTTC. The rearrangement joins TRBV28 to TRBJ2-7; D may be TRBD1 (6 bases). In germline, CDR1 is MDHEN, CDR2 SYDVKM. The CDR3 is made up of 14 amino acids. Trimming took 6 bases from V and 3 from J, leaving 15 bases between them.

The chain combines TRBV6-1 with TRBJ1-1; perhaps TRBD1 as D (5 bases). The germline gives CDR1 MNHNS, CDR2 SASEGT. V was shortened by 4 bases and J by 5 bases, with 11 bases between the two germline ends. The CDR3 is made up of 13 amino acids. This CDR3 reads CASSALGHTEAFF. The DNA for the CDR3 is TGTGCCAGCAGTGCCCTAGGACATACTGAAGCTTTCTTT.

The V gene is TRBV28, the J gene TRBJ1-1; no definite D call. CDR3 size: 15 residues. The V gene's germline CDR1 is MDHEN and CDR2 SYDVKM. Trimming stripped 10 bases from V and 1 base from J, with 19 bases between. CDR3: CATIGTPPENTEAFF. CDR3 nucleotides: TGTGCCACCATTGGCACCCCGCCTGAGAACACTGAAGCTTTCTTT.

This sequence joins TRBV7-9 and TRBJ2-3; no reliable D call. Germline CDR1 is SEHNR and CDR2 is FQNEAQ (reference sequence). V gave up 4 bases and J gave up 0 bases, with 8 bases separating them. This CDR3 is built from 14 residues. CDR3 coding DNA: TGTGCCAGCAGCTCGTTCGGGAGCACAGATACGCAGTATTTT. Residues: CASSSFGSTDTQYF.

Written as DNA, the CDR3 is TGTGCCAGTAGTATAGCAGCGGGAGGGGCCTACAATGAGCAGTTCTTC. Protein product: CASSIAAGGAYNEQFF. J is TRBJ2-1 and V is TRBV19; 10 bases are shared with TRBD2. CDR3 size: 16 residues. After removal of 1 base from V and 2 bases from J, the junction contained 2 bases not matched to a gene. Germline lookup yields CDR1 LNHDA and CDR2 SQIVND (reference sequence).

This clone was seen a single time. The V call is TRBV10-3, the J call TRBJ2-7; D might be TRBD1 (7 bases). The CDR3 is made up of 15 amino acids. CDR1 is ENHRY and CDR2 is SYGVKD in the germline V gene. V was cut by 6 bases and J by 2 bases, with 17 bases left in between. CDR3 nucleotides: TGTGCCATCAGGGGAGGACAGGATCGAACCTACGAGCAGTACTTC. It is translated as CAIRGGQDRTYEQYF.

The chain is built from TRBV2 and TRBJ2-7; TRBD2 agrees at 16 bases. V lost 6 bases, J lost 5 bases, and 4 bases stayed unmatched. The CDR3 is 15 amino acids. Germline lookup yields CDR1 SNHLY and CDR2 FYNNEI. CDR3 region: CASRGTSGRVDEQYF. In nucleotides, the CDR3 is TGTGCCAGCAGGGGGACTAGCGGGAGGGTTGACGAGCAGTACTTC.

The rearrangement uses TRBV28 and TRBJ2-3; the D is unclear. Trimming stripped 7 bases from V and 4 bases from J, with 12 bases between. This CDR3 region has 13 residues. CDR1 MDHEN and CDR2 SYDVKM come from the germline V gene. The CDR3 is CASKTQLADTQYF. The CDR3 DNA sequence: TGTGCCAGCAAGACTCAACTCGCAGATACGCAGTATTTT. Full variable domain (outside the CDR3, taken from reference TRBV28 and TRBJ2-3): DVKVTQSSRYLVKRTGEKVFLECVQDMDHENMFWYRQDPGLGLRLIYFSYDVKMKEKGDIPEGYSVSREKKERFSLILESASTNQTSMYLCASKTQLADTQYFGPGTRLTVL.

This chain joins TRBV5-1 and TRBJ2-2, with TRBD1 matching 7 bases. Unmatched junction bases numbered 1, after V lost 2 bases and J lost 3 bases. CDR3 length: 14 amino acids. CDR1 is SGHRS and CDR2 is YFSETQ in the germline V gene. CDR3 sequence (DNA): TGCGCCAGCAGCTTTGACAGGGACACCGGGGAGCTGTTTTTT. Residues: CASSFDRDTGELFF.

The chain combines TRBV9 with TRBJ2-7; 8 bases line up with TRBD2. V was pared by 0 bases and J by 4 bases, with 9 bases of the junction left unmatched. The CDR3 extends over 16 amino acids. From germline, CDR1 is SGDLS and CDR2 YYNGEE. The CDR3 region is CASSVAVSGMLYEQYF. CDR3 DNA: TGTGCCAGCAGCGTAGCTGTTAGCGGGATGTTATACGAGCAGTACTTC.

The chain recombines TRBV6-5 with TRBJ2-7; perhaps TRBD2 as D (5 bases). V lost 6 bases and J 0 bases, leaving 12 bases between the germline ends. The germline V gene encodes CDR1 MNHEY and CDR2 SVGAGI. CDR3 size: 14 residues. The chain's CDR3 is CASRASGPSYEQYF. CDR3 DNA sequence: TGTGCCAGCAGGGCGAGCGGTCCCTCCTACGAGCAGTACTTC.